These T cell receptor beta chains were read from a single sample in a study of cytomegalovirus exposure and HLA in healthy donors. Sequencing used immunoSEQ multiplex PCR; TCRdb keeps in-frame clones, though not all of them. Of 150,000 to 200,000 clones listed, 84% are singletons. Specimen: PBMCs. The receptors were sampled from a man aged 25 to 45 in good health and CMV-seropositive. The CDR3 runs from the conserved cysteine through the conserved F or W. The D gene is left open where the match is weak. The listing skips clone size in some rows; elsewhere it reads once, few, many or a size class.

NA	13	NA	TRBJ1-1	TRBV19	CASSILSGREAFF	TGTGCCAGTAGTATTTTGAGTGGGCGTGAAGCTTTCTTT
NA	13	once	TRBJ2-3	TRBV6-1	CASLEGLTDTQYF	TGTGCCAGCCTCGAGGGCCTCACAGATACGCAGTATTTT
NA	11	NA	TRBJ2-5	TRBV6-5	CASTGLETQYF	TGTGCCTCAACAGGCCTAGAGACCCAGTACTTC
NA	15	NA	TRBJ2-5	TRBV28	CASSFGTLSLETQYF	TGTGCCAGCAGTTTCGGGACACTTAGTTTAGAGACCCAGTACTTC
NA	15	NA	TRBJ1-1	TRBV7-7	CASSPLQGLRSEAFF	TGTGCCAGCAGCCCTCTTCAGGGGCTACGGTCGGAAGCTTTCTTT
NA	15	NA	TRBJ2-3	TRBV5-1	CASSLDSSSTDTQYF	TGCGCCAGCAGCTTAGACAGTTCTAGCACAGATACGCAGTATTTT
NA	13	NA	TRBJ1-6	TRBV19	CASRPGEGSPLHF	TGTGCCAGTAGACCAGGGGAAGGTTCACCCCTCCACTTT
TRBD2	16	NA	TRBJ2-1	TRBV4-2	CASSPWTSGDNNEQFF	TGTGCCAGCAGCCCTTGGACTAGCGGGGATAACAATGAGCAGTTCTTC
NA	13	NA	TRBJ1-6	TRBV28	CASSFPNSPSLHF	TGTGCCAGCAGTTTTCCTAACAGTCCATCCCTCCACTTT
TRBD1	16	NA	TRBJ1-5	TRBV28	CASSNRGGLGNQPQHF	TGTGCCAGCAGTAACAGGGGCGGGCTGGGCAATCAGCCCCAGCATTTT
NA	13	few	TRBJ2-2	TRBV6-4	CASSDRSTGELFF	TGTGCCAGCAGTGACCGGAGCACCGGGGAGCTGTTTTTT
NA	14	many	TRBJ1-2	TRBV27	CASSLSTGDYGYTF	TGTGCCAGCAGTTTATCCACAGGAGACTATGGCTACACCTTC
NA	16	NA	TRBJ1-4	TRBV4-1	CASSQDPGGKVEKLFF	TGCGCCAGCAGCCAAGATCCAGGTGGAAAGGTGGAAAAACTGTTTTTT
TRBD2	14	NA	TRBJ2-7	TRBV7-6	CASSLALAGDEQYF	TGTGCCAGCAGCTTAGCACTAGCGGGAGATGAGCAGTACTTC
NA	15	NA	TRBJ2-2	TRBV6-6	CASSYTGHSSGELFF	TGTGCCAGCAGTTACACAGGACATTCGAGCGGGGAGCTGTTTTTT
TRBD1	13	NA	TRBJ2-1	TRBV18	CASSGTGVNEQFF	TGTGCCAGCTCGGGGACAGGGGTCAATGAGCAGTTCTTC
NA	13	NA	TRBJ2-2	TRBV5-1	CASSVGRDGELFF	TGCGCCAGCAGCGTAGGGCGGGACGGGGAGCTGTTTTTT
NA	14	NA	TRBJ1-1	TRBV5-5	CASNPFGGNTEAFF	TGTGCCAGCAACCCCTTCGGGGGGAACACTGAAGCTTTCTTT
TRBD1	15	NA	TRBJ1-1	TRBV28	CASSSPGQGTSEAFF	TGTGCCAGCAGTTCCCCCGGACAGGGTACGAGTGAAGCTTTCTTT
NA	15	NA	TRBJ1-1	TRBV2	CASRGAGRKNTEAFF	TGTGCCAGCAGGGGGGCCGGGAGGAAGAACACTGAAGCTTTCTTT
TRBD1	15	NA	TRBJ2-5	TRBV29-1	CSVGTGTGVFQTQYF	TGCAGCGTTGGAACGGGGACAGGGGTATTTCAGACCCAGTACTTC
NA	14	NA	TRBJ1-1	TRBV5-1	CASSFGAQGTEAFF	TGCGCCAGCAGCTTTGGGGCGCAGGGCACTGAAGCTTTCTTT
TRBD2	15	NA	TRBJ2-3	TRBV30	CAWSVRGGPTDTQYF	TGTGCCTGGAGTGTACGGGGGGGACCCACAGATACGCAGTATTTT
TRBD1	13	NA	TRBJ1-2	TRBV5-4	CASSLNRGYGYTF	TGTGCCAGCAGCTTAAACAGGGGCTATGGCTACACCTTC
TRBD2	15	NA	TRBJ2-7	TRBV10-1	CASSESYSGSNEQYF	TGCGCCAGCAGTGAGTCGTATAGCGGGAGCAACGAGCAGTACTTC
TRBD1	16	NA	TRBJ2-7	TRBV18	CASSPIRGQGAHEQYF	TGTGCCAGCTCACCAATCAGGGGACAGGGGGCCCACGAGCAGTACTTC
NA	13	NA	TRBJ2-7	TRBV30	CAWSVAAYYEQYF	TGTGCCTGGAGTGTGGCTGCTTACTACGAGCAGTACTTC
NA	16	NA	TRBJ1-1	TRBV29-1	CSVEGPGGWAGNEAFF	TGCAGCGTTGAGGGTCCGGGGGGCTGGGCCGGTAATGAAGCTTTCTTT
TRBD1	18	NA	TRBJ2-6	TRBV7-3	CASSPPGQGFSGANVLTF	TGTGCCAGCAGCCCCCCGGGACAGGGGTTCTCTGGGGCCAACGTCCTGACTTTC
TRBD1	14	NA	TRBJ2-5	TRBV7-7	CASSSTGPQETQYF	TGTGCCAGCAGCTCGACAGGGCCTCAAGAGACCCAGTACTTC
NA	12	NA	TRBJ2-7	TRBV7-9	CASSALVDEQYF	TGTGCCAGCAGCGCCCTAGTAGACGAGCAGTACTTC
NA	13	NA	TRBJ1-3	TRBV15	CATSRAGGNTIYF	TGTGCCACCAGCAGAGCGGGAGGAAACACCATATATTTT
TRBD2	16	NA	TRBJ2-3	TRBV18	CASSPSTSGTGDTQYF	TGTGCCAGCTCACCATCAACTAGCGGGACGGGAGATACGCAGTATTTT
NA	14	once	TRBJ2-5	TRBV6-5	CASSSSGLQETQYF	TGTGCCAGCAGTAGCTCAGGGTTACAAGAGACCCAGTACTTC
NA	15	NA	TRBJ1-3	TRBV28	CASSTHSPSGNTIYF	TGTGCCAGCAGTACCCACTCTCCCTCTGGAAACACCATATATTTT
NA	15	NA	TRBJ2-2	TRBV28	CASSLGTSNTGELFF	TGTGCCAGCAGTTTGGGCACCTCGAACACCGGGGAGCTGTTTTTT
NA	15	once	TRBJ2-3	TRBV7-2	CASSFPGSVTDTQYF	TGTGCCAGCAGCTTCCCCGGGAGCGTCACAGATACGCAGTATTTT
NA	12	NA	TRBJ2-5	TRBV29-1	CSVEGQGETQYF	TGCAGCGTTGAGGGTCAGGGGGAGACCCAGTACTTC
NA	13	NA	TRBJ2-5	TRBV27	CASSTPSGETQYF	TGTGCCAGCAGTACCCCCAGCGGGGAGACCCAGTACTTC
NA	14	NA	TRBJ1-2	TRBV6-5	CASSYSGRTYGYTF	TGTGCCAGCAGTTACTCCGGACGGACATATGGCTACACCTTC
NA	13	NA	TRBJ2-1	TRBV19	CASIDPLRRREFF	TGTGCCAGTATTGACCCCCTTCGGAGGCGGGAGTTCTTC
NA	12	NA	TRBJ2-7	TRBV10-2	CASSEVYYEQYF	TGCGCCAGCAGTGAAGTCTACTACGAGCAGTACTTC
TRBD2	17	NA	TRBJ2-1	TRBV7-6	CASSPLAGAMGYNEQFF	TGTGCCAGCAGCCCCCTAGCGGGAGCAATGGGATACAATGAGCAGTTCTTC
NA	14	NA	TRBJ2-7	TRBV9	CASSARASSYEQYF	TGTGCCAGCAGCGCGCGGGCGAGCTCCTACGAGCAGTACTTC
NA	15	NA	TRBJ2-1	TRBV18	CASSPDGGVSNEQFF	TGTGCCAGCTCACCCGACGGAGGGGTCAGCAATGAGCAGTTCTTC
NA	13	once	TRBJ1-2	TRBV6-1	CASSESQDYGYTF	TGTGCCAGCAGTGAGTCCCAGGACTATGGCTACACCTTC
TRBD2	13	few	TRBJ2-7	TRBV5-1	CASSFVGGDEQYF	TGCGCCAGCAGCTTCGTCGGGGGGGACGAGCAGTACTTC
NA	13	NA	TRBJ2-3	TRBV12-5	CASGSTGTDTQYF	TGTGCTAGTGGTTCCACCGGTACAGATACGCAGTATTTT
TRBD2	14	NA	TRBJ2-3	TRBV9	CASSLGLASDTQYF	TGTGCCAGCAGCTTGGGACTAGCGTCGGATACGCAGTATTTT
NA	15	NA	TRBJ2-3	TRBV29-1	CSVVKERPSTDTQYF	TGCAGCGTTGTTAAGGAGCGGCCTAGCACAGATACGCAGTATTTT
TRBD2	15	NA	TRBJ2-5	TRBV7-2	CASSLQVSGKETQYF	TGTGCCAGCAGCTTACAGGTTAGCGGGAAAGAGACCCAGTACTTC
NA	17	NA	TRBJ2-5	TRBV11-2	CASSLDRERGYQETQYF	TGTGCCAGCAGCTTAGATCGAGAAAGGGGGTACCAAGAGACCCAGTACTTC
NA	13	NA	TRBJ2-7	TRBV5-6	CASSEGLVNEQYF	TGTGCCAGCAGCGAGGGACTGGTCAACGAGCAGTACTTC
TRBD1	14	NA	TRBJ2-5	TRBV5-8	CASSTRTGQETQYF	TGTGCCAGCAGCACCCGGACAGGGCAAGAGACCCAGTACTTC
TRBD2	15	NA	TRBJ2-1	TRBV19	CASSMASGAYNEQFF	TGTGCCAGCAGTATGGCTAGCGGAGCCTACAATGAGCAGTTCTTC
TRBD1	16	NA	TRBJ2-1	TRBV5-1	CASSPSRDRGHNEQFF	TGCGCCAGCAGCCCGAGCCGGGACAGGGGGCACAATGAGCAGTTCTTC
TRBD1	15	NA	TRBJ2-7	TRBV4-3	CASSRSGTGGREQYF	TGCGCCAGCAGCCGTTCGGGGACAGGGGGCCGCGAGCAGTACTTC